The 9 T cell receptor beta chains given below trace back to one sample, sequenced in a study of CD8 T cells in ankylosing spondylitis. Notes on the study in general: About 8 highly homologous variants made up a TCR beta motif, and this motif appeared characteristic of ankylosing spondylitis blood.

MiXCR, applied by TCRdb to the 5' RACE reads, yields one record per CDR3 protein. The sample gives a few hundred thousand distinct CDR3 sequences, approximately 8.2% of which show up once; roughly 15% is in the top ten. These receptors have no identified antigens. The material sequenced was blood, either unsorted or a sorted T cell fraction (not recorded which). The origin of the receptors is a male donor with ankylosing spondylitis.

This chain uses TRBV4-3 with TRBJ1-2; weak D call: TRBD1 (6 bases). Trimming removed 0 bases from V and 7 bases from J, with 12 bases in between. The CDR3 runs to 14 residues. Germline CDR1 reads LGHNA; CDR2 reads YSLEER. CDR3 residues: CASSQDRGASGYTF. The CDR3 DNA sequence: TGCGCCAGCAGCCAAGATCGGGGGGCGAGTGGCTACACCTTC.

The chain couples TRBV6-6 to TRBJ2-1, with D tentatively TRBD1 or TRBD2 (5 bases each). Trimming stripped 8 bases from V and 2 bases from J, with 10 bases between. The germline V gene encodes CDR1 MNHNY and CDR2 SVGAGI (reference sequence). This CDR3 is 13 amino acids long. CDR3 nucleotide sequence: TGTGCCAGCGGGGGAGCTCCCTACAATGAGCAGTTCTTC. This gives the protein CASGGAPYNEQFF.

This clonotype was detected many times. V and J are TRBV6-5 and TRBJ1-4, with D possibly TRBD1 on 5 matching bases. The germline V and J ends were trimmed by 9 bases and 4 bases, with 9 bases remaining between them. Germline values: CDR1 MNHEY, CDR2 SVGAGI. The length of the CDR3 is 12 residues. The CDR3 loop is CASAGDNEKLFF. The CDR3 DNA is TGTGCCAGTGCGGGGGATAATGAAAAACTGTTTTTT.

Ten or more counts support this clonotype. The chain is built from TRBV5-1 and TRBJ2-4, with unresolved D. The CDR3 totals 9 residues. V lost 5 bases, J lost 14 bases, and 8 bases lay in between. Germline V lookup: CDR1 SGHRS, CDR2 YFSETQ. CDR3 residues: CASRGSKYF. DNA of the CDR3: TGCGCCAGCAGAGGCAGCAAGTACTTC.

This sequence joins TRBV5-1 and TRBJ2-7; D is uncertain. This CDR3 has 13 amino acids. The V and J ends lost 2 bases and 4 bases respectively, with 10 bases between them. Germline V CDR1 and CDR2: SGHRS, YFSETQ. The CDR3 is CASSLELGYEQYF. DNA for the CDR3: TGCGCCAGCAGCTTAGAGCTTGGATACGAGCAGTACTTC.

This clonotype was observed a few times. The chain has TRBV7-3 and TRBJ2-2, with D maybe TRBD1 (5 bases). Germline-derived CDR1 and CDR2 are SGHTA and FQGTGA. The CDR3 totals 16 residues. V was shortened by 2 bases and J by 0 bases, with 10 bases between the two germline ends. This CDR3 is CASSLYTGSNTGELFF. The CDR3 DNA sequence: TGTGCCAGCAGCTTATACACAGGCTCGAACACCGGGGAGCTGTTTTTT.

This clonotype was detected only a few times. V and J are TRBV6-5 and TRBJ1-1; D unclear. The length of the CDR3 is 13 residues. V lost 3 bases, J lost 10 bases, and 15 bases lay in between. From germline, CDR1 is MNHEY and CDR2 SVGAGI. This CDR3 reads CASSYGGYGSAFF. The CDR3 DNA is TGTGCCAGCAGTTATGGAGGGTACGGATCAGCTTTCTTT.

This clonotype occurred a few times. The rearrangement links TRBV7-9 to TRBJ1-4; 10 positions match TRBD1. With 4 bases clipped from V and 8 bases from J, the junction kept 7 bases outside the gene matches. Germline loops: CDR1 SEHNR, CDR2 FQNEAQ (reference sequence). The CDR3 is 15 amino acids. The CDR3 region is CASSSPTGGQEKLFF. The CDR3 bases are TGTGCCAGCAGCTCGCCGACAGGGGGCCAGGAAAAACTGTTTTTT.

This clonotype has a count of ten or more. The rearrangement links TRBV29-1 to TRBJ2-7, with 7 bases that match TRBD2. The CDR3 totals 15 residues. V lost 2 bases and J lost 6; bases outside the gene matches: 13. CDR1 is SQVTM and CDR2 is ANQGSEA in the germline V gene. The CDR3 is CSVESYAGAFLEQYF. CDR3 nucleotide sequence: TGCAGCGTTGAAAGTTATGCGGGAGCTTTCCTCGAGCAGTACTTC.